Listed below are T cell receptor beta chains from one sample, sequenced in a study of T cell responses to AZD1222 COVID-19 vaccine. The repertoire was sequenced with immunoSEQ multiplex PCR; TCRdb's copy has only in-frame clones and lacks some. The table shows around 120,000 clones, with around 88% occurring only once. This sample comprised peripheral blood, obtained on day 0 of AZD1222 vaccination. The origin of the receptors is an adult in good health. The CDR3 runs from the conserved cysteine through the conserved F or W. A D gene is named only where the DNA matches it firmly. Clone size, where shown, is once, few, many, or a class for clones that have expanded.

D,size,J,V,DNA,CDR3
-,-,TRBJ1-4,TRBV6-5,TGTGCCAGCAGTTACTCGAGCGGGAGGGGGAATGAAAAACTGTTTTTT,CASSYSSGRGNEKLFF
-,-,TRBJ1-6,TRBV7-2,TGTGCCAGCAGCTTATCGGGCTCCTATAATTCACCCCTCCACTTT,CASSLSGSYNSPLHF
-,-,TRBJ1-2,TRBV3-1/TRBV3-2,TGTGCCAGCAGCCTGGGGACCGGGCAGGGCGCTGGCTACACCTTC,CASSLGTGQGAGYTF
-,-,TRBJ1-1,TRBV30,TGTGCCTGGATCCGAAAGGGAGCGGAGATGAACACTGAAGCTTTCTTT,CAWIRKGAEMNTEAFF
-,-,TRBJ2-2,TRBV28,TGTGCCAGCAGTTCTCCGGGTCAGGGGTACGGGGAGCTGTTTTTT,CASSSPGQGYGELFF
-,-,TRBJ2-7,TRBV6-2/TRBV6-3,TGTGCCAGCAGCCCGCAGGGATCAATATACGAGCAGTACTTC,CASSPQGSIYEQYF
TRBD1,once,TRBJ1-2,TRBV7-8,TGTGCCAGCAGCTTACAGGGGGCGCATGGCTACACCTTC,CASSLQGAHGYTF
-,-,TRBJ1-3,TRBV28,TGTGCCAGCAGTTTAGTGTTCTCTGGAAACACCATATATTTT,CASSLVFSGNTIYF
-,-,TRBJ2-7,TRBV12-3/TRBV12-4,TGTGCCAGCAGTTTTAGGCAGGCATTGTACTTC,CASSFRQALYF
-,-,TRBJ2-7,TRBV18,TGTGCCAGCTCACCATCGGGTTCCTACGAGCAGTACTTC,CASSPSGSYEQYF
-,-,TRBJ1-1,TRBV11-1,TGTGCCAGCAGCTCTGACAGGCTATGGACTGAAGCTTTCTTT,CASSSDRLWTEAFF
-,once,TRBJ1-2,TRBV7-2,TGTGCCAGCAGCTGGGACGGGAACTATGGCTACACCTTC,CASSWDGNYGYTF
TRBD1,-,TRBJ1-6,TRBV7-8,TGTGCCAGCAGAATGGACAGGGGGAATTCACCCCTCCACTTT,CASRMDRGNSPLHF
-,-,TRBJ1-2,TRBV6-5,TGTGCCAGCAGTTACGCGACAGAGTTCAACTATGGCTACACCTTC,CASSYATEFNYGYTF
TRBD2,-,TRBJ2-4,TRBV3-1/TRBV3-2,TGTGCCAGCAGCCGAAGCGGTGTAGTTAGCGGGTCCAAAAACATTCAGTACTTC,CASSRSGVVSGSKNIQYF
TRBD2,-,TRBJ2-3,TRBV7-8,TGTGCCAGCAGCTTAGTTTCCGGGACTAGCGGGGTCAGGGATACGCAGTATTTT,CASSLVSGTSGVRDTQYF
-,-,TRBJ2-7,TRBV6-5,TGTGCCAGCAGTTACTCCGGGCAGCCCTACGAGCAGTACTTC,CASSYSGQPYEQYF
-,-,TRBJ1-1,TRBV28,TGTGCCAGCAGTGTAGACATGAACACTGAAGCTTTCTTT,CASSVDMNTEAFF
TRBD2,-,TRBJ2-1,TRBV5-1,TGCGCCAGCAGCTTCGGCGGGAGGATTTTCAATGAGCAGTTCTTC,CASSFGGRIFNEQFF
TRBD2,-,TRBJ2-3,TRBV30,TGTGCCTGGAGTGGGATCCGGGAGCGGGGGGGAAGAGATACGCAGTATTTT,CAWSGIRERGGRDTQYF
-,-,TRBJ2-7,TRBV7-9,TGTGCCAGCAGCTCCCAGGGCATATACTACGAGCAGTACTTC,CASSSQGIYYEQYF
TRBD2,once,TRBJ2-3,TRBV6-5,TGTGCCAGCAGCCGGACTAGCGGGAGTAAGGCGGCGCAGTATTTT,CASSRTSGSKAAQYF
TRBD2,-,TRBJ2-1,TRBV18,TGTGCCAGCTCACCTTCCGGGACTAGCGGTGGGGATGAGCAGTTCTTC,CASSPSGTSGGDEQFF
-,-,TRBJ2-3,TRBV3-1/TRBV3-2,TGTGCCAGCAGCCGCTTTATGGGAGATAACACAGATACGCAGTATTTT,CASSRFMGDNTDTQYF
-,few,TRBJ2-1,TRBV18,TGTGCCAGCTCACAAAATGAACTAGGAGGGAACTACAATGAGCAGTTCTTC,CASSQNELGGNYNEQFF
-,-,TRBJ1-1,TRBV5-1,TGCGCCAGCAGCCCCAGGGAGGGGTTAAACACTGAAGCTTTCTTT,CASSPREGLNTEAFF
-,-,TRBJ1-5,TRBV19,TGTGCCAGTAGTTTTGACCCGAGCGGCAATCAGCCCCAGCATTTT,CASSFDPSGNQPQHF
-,-,TRBJ1-2,TRBV29-1,TGCAGCGTTGATTTGACAGGTCAAGCTAACTATGGCTACACCTTC,CSVDLTGQANYGYTF
-,-,TRBJ2-2,TRBV19,TGTGCCAGTAGTATAGACAGGGGTGACACCGGGGAGCTGTTTTTT,CASSIDRGDTGELFF
-,once,TRBJ2-2,TRBV20-1,TGCAGTGCTAGTCTAGTTAACACCGGGGAGCTGTTTTTT,CSASLVNTGELFF
-,-,TRBJ1-1,TRBV5-1,TGCGCCAGCAGCTTGGCTCTGGCGGTACTGAACACTGAAGCTTTCTTT,CASSLALAVLNTEAFF
TRBD2,-,TRBJ2-2,TRBV7-3,TGTGCCAGCAGCCTCTCGCCTCGGACTAGCGGGAGGGCAAAGGCCGGGGAGCTGTTTTTT,CASSLSPRTSGRAKAGELFF
-,-,TRBJ1-2,TRBV28,TGTGCCAGCAGTTTGGAGAGCCGCGGCTACACCTTC,CASSLESRGYTF
-,-,TRBJ1-2,TRBV13,TGTGCCAGCAGCCGTGACAGAGACTATGGCTACACCTTC,CASSRDRDYGYTF
-,-,TRBJ1-4,TRBV3-1/TRBV3-2,TGTGCCAGCAGCCAAGGTGTTACAGGGCAAAAACTGTTTTTT,CASSQGVTGQKLFF
-,-,TRBJ2-7,TRBV6-1,TGTGCCAGCAGTGAATTGCCAGGGTCCTACGAGCAGTACTTC,CASSELPGSYEQYF
TRBD1,-,TRBJ2-7,TRBV3-1/TRBV3-2,TGTGTCAGCAGCCAAAATCTACAGGGGGCCGAGCAGTACTTC,CVSSQNLQGAEQYF
TRBD1,-,TRBJ1-1,TRBV7-3,TGTGCCAGCAGCTTGACAGGGAAGAACACTGAAGCTTTCTTT,CASSLTGKNTEAFF
TRBD2,-,TRBJ2-7,TRBV3-1/TRBV3-2,TGTGCCAGCAGCCGAAGAGGCACTAGCGCTCCTCCCTACGAGCAGTACTTC,CASSRRGTSAPPYEQYF
-,-,TRBJ1-1,TRBV19,TGTGCCAGTAGCCTCGGACAGTGGAACACTGAAGCTTTCTTT,CASSLGQWNTEAFF
-,-,TRBJ2-7,TRBV12-5,TGTGCTAGTGGTTTAGGTTTTGGGGCCTACGAGCAGTACTTC,CASGLGFGAYEQYF
TRBD2,-,TRBJ2-1,TRBV7-9,TGTGCCAGCAGCCCAGGGACTAGCGGGAGGGCCGACAATGAGCAGTTCTTC,CASSPGTSGRADNEQFF
-,-,TRBJ2-2,TRBV12-3/TRBV12-4,TGTGCCAGCAGGTACGGACCGTCCGGGGAGCTGTTTTTT,CASRYGPSGELFF
TRBD1,-,TRBJ1-2,TRBV6-4,TGTGCCAGCAGTGTACGACAGGGGGCTAACTATGGCTACACCTTC,CASSVRQGANYGYTF
-,few,TRBJ2-7,TRBV18,TGTGCCAGCTCACCTACCCGGGAGTGGTACGAGCAGTACTTC,CASSPTREWYEQYF
TRBD1,-,TRBJ1-2,TRBV15,TGTGCCACCAGCAGAGACCCCGGGACAGGGAGTGGCTACACCTTC,CATSRDPGTGSGYTF
-,-,TRBJ2-7,TRBV7-9,TGTGCCAGCAGCCTCGGAGGAGGGCCGATCGAGCAGTACTTC,CASSLGGGPIEQYF
TRBD2,once,TRBJ2-7,TRBV9,TGTGCCAGCAGCGTAGCGGGCGGGGGGGCCTACGAGCAGTACTTC,CASSVAGGGAYEQYF
-,-,TRBJ1-1,TRBV7-7,TGTGCCAGCAGCCTTGGGGGCATGAACACTGAAGCTTTCTTT,CASSLGGMNTEAFF
-,-,TRBJ1-4,TRBV24-1,TGTGCCACCGTCCGGGGGACTAATGAAAAACTGTTTTTT,CATVRGTNEKLFF
-,-,TRBJ1-1,TRBV7-8,TGTGCCAGCAGCTTAAGTTACGGCGAGGGGGTGAACACTGAAGCTTTCTTT,CASSLSYGEGVNTEAFF
TRBD1,-,TRBJ2-7,TRBV4-1,TGCGCCAGCAGCCCTCTGGAGGGACAGGGCTACGAGCAGTACTTC,CASSPLEGQGYEQYF
-,-,TRBJ2-7,TRBV6-5,TGTGCCAGCAGTTACTCGGGGACCTACGAGCAGTACTTC,CASSYSGTYEQYF
-,-,TRBJ2-1,TRBV6-4,TGTGCCAGCAGTGACTCGGGAGAGAGCAGTGAGCAGTTCTTC,CASSDSGESSEQFF
TRBD1,-,TRBJ1-6,TRBV7-9,TGTGCCAGCGCCGGGACAGGGGGTTGGACCTTCCACTTT,CASAGTGGWTFHF
TRBD1,-,TRBJ1-2,TRBV30,TGTGCCTGGAGTGTACCCGGACAGGCGGGACGTGGCTACACCTTC,CAWSVPGQAGRGYTF
-,-,TRBJ2-2,TRBV3-1/TRBV3-2,TGTGCCAGCAGCCAACGAAGGTCGGTCACCGGGGAGCTGTTTTTT,CASSQRRSVTGELFF
TRBD1,once,TRBJ1-4,TRBV6-5,TGTGCCAGCAGTTTCTACAGGGGGCGAGAGAATGAAAAACTGTTTTTT,CASSFYRGRENEKLFF